This passage covers 21 T cell receptor beta chains from one sample sequenced in a study of cytomegalovirus exposure and HLA in healthy donors. The PCR ran on 60 Vbeta and 13 Jbeta primers. Clones were sequenced by immunoSEQ multiplex PCR, and TCRdb holds only the in-frame ones, with some missing. This sample has about 160,000 clones; about four fifths occur once, and the top ten carry around a tenth. The sequencing sample was made of PBMCs. The receptors stem from a man aged 50 to 60 in good health and CMV-seropositive.

This clone was observed a handful of times. The chain joins TRBV19 to TRBJ2-7; 8 bases map to TRBD2. This CDR3 has 14 residues. Germline trimming cut 5 bases from V and 3 bases from J; bases unmatched to any gene: 6. Germline-derived CDR1 and CDR2 are LNHDA and SQIVND (reference sequence). The CDR3 DNA reads TGTGCCAGTAGTGACCAGCGGGGGAGCTACGAGCAGTACTTC. Its protein is CASSDQRGSYEQYF.

The CDR3 bases are TGTGCCAGCAGTGACAGCCTGACTAGCACAGATACGCAGTATTTT. Its protein is CASSDSLTSTDTQYF. The chain has TRBV2 and TRBJ2-3, with D unclear. This CDR3 region has 15 residues. From germline, CDR1 is SNHLY and CDR2 FYNNEI. The V gene lost 3 bases and the J gene lost 0 bases, with 10 bases spanning the gap.

The J gene is TRBJ2-1, the V gene TRBV5-6; D might be TRBD1 (6 bases). The V gene's germline CDR1 is SGHDT and CDR2 YYEEEE. The CDR3 extends over 15 amino acids. V was pared by 7 bases and J by 4 bases, with 18 bases between. Here the CDR3 DNA reads TGTGCCAGCTCCCTAGGGGGTAACCTTTACAATGAGCAGTTCTTC. This translates into CASSLGGNLYNEQFF.

The chain employs TRBV27 and TRBJ1-4; maybe TRBD1 (5 bases). Deletions cut 4 bases from V and 0 bases from J, with 9 bases between. The CDR3 is 15 amino acids. Germline-derived CDR1 and CDR2 are MNHEY and SMNVEV (reference sequence). CDR3: CASSYDRATNEKLFF. Written as DNA, the CDR3 is TGTGCCAGCAGTTACGACAGAGCAACTAATGAAAAACTGTTTTTT.

J is TRBJ2-3 and V is TRBV6-6, with a weak D call TRBD2 (6 bases). V lost 4 bases and J 6 bases, leaving 11 bases between the germline ends. In germline, CDR1 is MNHNY, CDR2 SVGAGI (reference sequence). The CDR3 consists of 13 residues. The CDR3 here is CASSWEVPDTQYF. For the CDR3, the DNA is TGTGCCAGCAGTTGGGAGGTTCCCGATACGCAGTATTTT.

V usage is TRBV27 and J usage is TRBJ2-7, with TRBD1 identical over 8 bases. The CDR3 extends over 15 amino acids. Per germline, CDR1 MNHEY and CDR2 SMNVEV (reference sequence). The V segment lost 3 bases and the J segment 1 base; nucleotides outside the gene matches: 5. CDR3: CASSLRTGSSYEQYF. For the CDR3, the DNA is TGTGCCAGCAGTTTGCGGACAGGGAGTTCCTACGAGCAGTACTTC.

This clone occurred once. The rearrangement links TRBV30 to TRBJ2-7, with D perhaps TRBD2 (7 bases). The CDR3 length is 17 residues. The germline V and J ends were trimmed by 2 bases and 0 bases, with 20 bases remaining between them. Germline CDR1 reads GTSNPN; CDR2 reads SVGIG (reference sequence). CDR3: CAWSPGVAGASSYEQYF. In nucleotides, the CDR3 is TGTGCCTGGAGTCCAGGGGTGGCGGGGGCTAGCTCCTACGAGCAGTACTTC. Supplemented by reference TRBV30 and TRBJ2-7, the full variable domain reads SQTIHQWPATLVQPVGSPLSLECTVEGTSNPNLYWYRQAAGRGLQLLFYSVGIGQISSEVPQNLSASRPQDRQFILSSKKLLLSDSGFYLCAWSPGVAGASSYEQYFGPGTRLTVT.

This clone was picked up one time. This chain connects TRBV6-4 to TRBJ2-1; TRBD2 matches at 10 bases. This CDR3 is 19 amino acids long. Trimming cost V 3 bases and J 5 bases; bases outside gene matches: 16. Germline CDR1 MRHNA, CDR2 SNTAGT. In DNA form, the CDR3 reads TGTGCCAGCAGTGAGACCCCTTCCATACTAGCGGGAATTAACAATGAGCAGTTCTTC. Translating it yields CASSETPSILAGINNEQFF.

The chain joins TRBV6-1 to TRBJ2-7; TRBD2 aligns across 11 bases. Germline assignment: CDR1 MNHNS and CDR2 SASEGT. This CDR3 comprises 14 residues. J was trimmed by 1 base and V by 5 bases; bases with no gene match: 1. The CDR3 DNA follows: TGTGCCAGCAGTCGACTAGCGGGGTCCTACGAGCAGTACTTC. Protein: CASSRLAGSYEQYF.

The chain is built from TRBV16 and TRBJ2-1; the match to TRBD2 covers 14 bases. Trimming removed 4 bases from V and 4 bases from J; junction bases left unmatched: 6. Germline CDR1 and CDR2: KGHSY and FQNENV. The CDR3 runs to 17 residues. The CDR3 spells CASSLGLAGGDYNEQFF. The CDR3 DNA is TGTGCCAGCAGCCTCGGACTAGCGGGGGGTGATTACAATGAGCAGTTCTTC.

The chain couples TRBV7-3 to TRBJ2-3, with D unresolved. Germline V gene data show CDR1 as SGHTA and CDR2 as FQGTGA. There are 13 residues in the CDR3. V lost 3 bases, J lost 1 base, and 5 bases lay in between. CDR3 nucleotide sequence: TGTGCCAGCAGCTTTTCTGGCACAGATACGCAGTATTTT. This encodes CASSFSGTDTQYF.

This clone was recorded once. V gene TRBV28 combines with J gene TRBJ2-2, with a weak D call TRBD2 (6 bases). The CDR3 covers 15 residues. Trimming took off 3 bases at V and 1 base at J, with 9 bases between the two ends. Germline-derived CDR1 and CDR2 are MDHEN and SYDVKM. The CDR3: CASSLGRWNTGELFF. The DNA for the CDR3 is TGTGCCAGCAGTTTGGGGAGGTGGAACACCGGGGAGCTGTTTTTT.

The rearrangement uses TRBV6-4 and TRBJ1-3, with D uncertain. The CDR3 is 15 amino acids. Trimming took off 6 bases at V and 4 bases at J, with 16 bases between the two ends. Germline lookup yields CDR1 MRHNA and CDR2 SNTAGT. The CDR3 reads CASSAGSGGGNTIYF. CDR3 sequence (DNA): TGTGCCAGCAGCGCGGGGTCCGGCGGCGGAAACACCATATATTTT.

This chain uses TRBV19 with TRBJ1-1; 8 nucleotides align to TRBD1. J gave up 5 bases and V 5 bases, and 7 bases lay outside the gene matches. From germline, CDR1 is LNHDA and CDR2 SQIVND (reference sequence). This CDR3 comprises 14 residues. Written as DNA, the CDR3 is TGTGCCAGTAGTTCCCCAGGGGGCCAGACTGAAGCTTTCTTT. Its protein is CASSSPGGQTEAFF.

The chain recombines TRBV6-5 with TRBJ2-3; 7 positions agree with TRBD2. The CDR3 is 15 residues long. The germline V gene encodes CDR1 MNHEY and CDR2 SVGAGI. V lost 10 bases and J lost 4; bases outside the gene matches: 14. CDR3 residues: CATNRGSHSPDTQYF. The CDR3, as DNA: TGTGCCACCAATCGCGGGAGCCACTCCCCAGATACGCAGTATTTT.

CDR3 sequence (DNA): TGTGCCAGTAGTCCGCGACAGGGACCCTCCGGGGAGCTGTTTTTT. It specifies CASSPRQGPSGELFF. The chain uses TRBV19 and TRBJ2-2, with TRBD1 matching over 7 bases. This CDR3 is built from 15 residues. Germline V lookup: CDR1 LNHDA, CDR2 SQIVND (reference sequence). Trimming removed 5 bases from V and 6 bases from J; junction bases left unmatched: 9.

The chain carries TRBV18 and TRBJ2-7; TRBD1 might be the D (5 bases). This CDR3 is 13 amino acids long. The V end lost 3 bases, the J end lost 3 bases, and 9 bases lay between the germline ends. Germline assignment: CDR1 KGHSH and CDR2 LQKENI. CDR3 sequence reads: CASSPDKVYEQYF. Here the CDR3 DNA reads TGTGCCAGCTCACCGGACAAGGTCTACGAGCAGTACTTC.

This clone was recorded a few times. V is TRBV6-1 and J is TRBJ1-5, with D unresolved. Germline CDR1 is MNHNS and CDR2 is SASEGT. V was trimmed by 1 base and J by 8 bases, leaving 9 bases between them. The CDR3 covers 13 residues. The chain's CDR3 is CASSEVREKPQHF. The CDR3 DNA sequence: TGTGCCAGCAGTGAAGTAAGGGAGAAGCCCCAGCATTTT.

The J gene is TRBJ1-2, the V gene TRBV4-3; no reliable D call. Germline loops: CDR1 LGHNA, CDR2 YSLEER. This CDR3 spans 12 amino acids. The V and J ends lost 3 bases and 8 bases respectively, with 10 bases between them. The CDR3 coding sequence is TGCGCCAGCAGCCAGGATGGAGGGGGCTACACCTTC. Amino acid sequence: CASSQDGGGYTF.

The CDR3 coding sequence is TGTGCCAGCAGCGCCCCTACTCGGGACTACGAGCAGTACTTC. This gives the protein CASSAPTRDYEQYF. The rearrangement uses TRBV9 and TRBJ2-7, with D possibly TRBD2 on 5 matching bases. V was pared by 3 bases and J by 3 bases, with 13 bases between. In germline, CDR1 is SGDLS, CDR2 YYNGEE. There are 14 residues in the CDR3.

The chain links TRBV9 to TRBJ2-3; 9 nucleotides match TRBD1. The CDR3 extends over 14 amino acids. V lost 7 bases to trimming and J lost 3 bases; unmatched junction nucleotides: 6. From germline, CDR1 is SGDLS and CDR2 YYNGEE. The DNA of the CDR3 is TGTGCCAGCGACGCCGGGACAGGGACAGATACGCAGTATTTT. The encoded protein is CASDAGTGTDTQYF.